The 10 T cell receptor beta chains below come from one sample, sequenced in a study of T cells in Graves' hyperthyroidism and ophthalmopathy. From RNA transcripts, TCR beta CDR3 regions were amplified. RT-PCR in the first round (using the HTBI primer set) targeted the TCR CDR3. TCRdb re-analysed the multiplex PCR reads in MiXCR, keeping a single row per CDR3 protein. The sample yields about 690,000 distinct CDR3 sequences, 17% seen once. What was sequenced was blood. These receptors were taken from a man in his forties or fifties with Graves' hyperthyroidism.

This clonotype appeared many times. The chain recombines TRBV7-2 with TRBJ2-3; a possible D gene is TRBD1 (6 bases). Trimming stripped 5 bases from V and 3 bases from J, with 15 bases between. Per the germline V gene, CDR1 is SGHTA and CDR2 is FQGNSA. This CDR3 comprises 15 residues. CDR3 nucleotides: TGTGCCAGCAGCCCGACAGGCCGACGTACAGATACGCAGTATTTT. As protein: CASSPTGRRTDTQYF. The variable domain in full, with the rest retrieved from reference TRBV7-2 and TRBJ2-3, is GAGVSQSPSNKVTEKGKDVELRCDPISGHTALYWYRQSLGQGLEFLIYFQGNSAPDKSGLPSDRFSAERTGGSVSTLTIQRTQQEDSAVYLCASSPTGRRTDTQYFGPGTRLTVL.

This clonotype was seen a handful of times. V gene TRBV19 combines with J gene TRBJ2-6; D is unclear. The CDR3 is made up of 15 amino acids. Germline-derived CDR1 and CDR2 are LNHDA and SQIVND (reference sequence). Trimming cost V 6 bases and J 0 bases, with 9 bases left between them. CDR3 sequence (DNA): TGTGCCAGTAGCCAAACTCCCTCTGGGGCCAACGTCCTGACTTTC. It encodes CASSQTPSGANVLTF.

There are many counts of this clonotype. J is TRBJ2-2 and V is TRBV19, with D perhaps matching TRBD2 (5 bases). Germline values: CDR1 LNHDA, CDR2 SQIVND (reference sequence). The CDR3 loop spans 13 amino acids. The germline V and J ends were trimmed by 4 bases and 5 bases, with 8 bases remaining between them. DNA for the CDR3: TGTGCCAGTAGTACGGGGTTTACCGGGGAGCTGTTTTTT. Protein sequence: CASSTGFTGELFF.

The table lists this clonotype with a count of one. The gene calls are TRBV28 and TRBJ2-3, with D hard to call. The CDR3 extends over 16 amino acids. Trimming shortened V by 1 base and J by 0 bases, and 11 bases separated the two germline ends. The V gene's germline CDR1 is MDHEN and CDR2 SYDVKM. DNA of the CDR3: TGTGCCAGCAGTTTATTCTCCCTATCTAGCACAGATACGCAGTATTTT. Its protein is CASSLFSLSSTDTQYF.

The J gene is TRBJ2-1, the V gene TRBV20-1; D may correspond to TRBD1 or TRBD2 (5 bases each). The CDR3 loop spans 14 amino acids. Germline lookup yields CDR1 DFQATT and CDR2 SNEGSKA (reference sequence). V was pared by 4 bases and J by 4 bases, with 14 bases between. DNA for the CDR3: TGCAGTGCTACCTGGGACCACCCTTACAATGAGCAGTTCTTC. Its protein is CSATWDHPYNEQFF.

The chain links TRBV5-1 to TRBJ1-1; 8 bases match TRBD1. The CDR3 totals 16 residues. Germline V lookup: CDR1 SGHRS, CDR2 YFSETQ. J lost 1 base, V lost 2 bases, and 7 bases had no gene match. The CDR3: CASSFPTGAQNTEAFF. The CDR3 bases are TGCGCCAGCAGCTTTCCGACAGGGGCACAGAACACTGAAGCTTTCTTT.

As concerns this clonotype: The CDR3 does not close with the conserved phenylalanine or tryptophan, likely indicating a read error. The V call is TRBV19, the J call TRBJ2-7; possible D gene TRBD1, 6 bases. CDR3 length: 14 residues. Germline CDR1 LNHDA, CDR2 SQIVND (reference sequence). V was cut by 7 bases and J by 5 bases, with 18 bases left in between. The CDR3 here is CASTPGQGIDEQYL. The CDR3 coding sequence is TGTGCCAGTACCCCGGGGCAGGGGATCGACGAGCAGTACCTC.

This clonotype was seen repeatedly, ten times or more. The chain combines TRBV7-3 with TRBJ2-1; a weak D match, TRBD2 (6 bases). The CDR3 is made up of 14 amino acids. V lost 5 bases to trimming and J lost 9 bases, with 17 bases between them. Germline loops: CDR1 SGHTA, CDR2 FQGTGA. CDR3 loop: CASSNYSLGGEQFF. The CDR3 bases are TGTGCCAGCAGCAACTATTCACTCGGGGGTGAGCAGTTCTTC.

This clonotype was seen repeatedly, ten times or more. CDR3 DNA: TGTGCCAGCAGCCAAACTCCCGGACAGGTCTCCTACGAGCAGTACTTC. It yields the protein CASSQTPGQVSYEQYF. This chain joins TRBV7-2 and TRBJ2-7; 7 nucleotides agree with TRBD1. The CDR3 runs 16 residues. The trim removed 5 bases at V and 0 bases at J, leaving 10 bases unmatched. Germline V gives CDR1 SGHTA, CDR2 FQGNSA.

This clonotype was seen many times. The J gene is TRBJ2-7, the V gene TRBV7-9; TRBD2 aligns across 7 bases. The V gene's germline CDR1 is SEHNR and CDR2 FQNEAQ (reference sequence). The CDR3 is 14 amino acids. V trimming: 2 bases; J trimming: 5 bases; junction bases outside the gene matches: 6. The CDR3: CASSLIRAGDEQYF. The DNA for the CDR3 is TGTGCCAGCAGCTTAATCAGGGCGGGGGACGAGCAGTACTTC.